The clone carrying this TCR beta chain has only one observation. Its antigen is as yet unknown. The data were obtained in a study of shared clonotypes between healthy human individuals. As defined, naive CD8 cells were CD45RO-negative and positively selected for CCR7, with terminally differentiated effector memory CD45RA+ cells excluded. Recent acute infections and vaccinations were absent in the healthy HIV-negative adult donors. Each subset's genomic DNA was shared equally among a number of immunoSEQ plates. The protocol was immunoSEQ multiplex PCR, while the TCRdb copy is restricted to in-frame clones and leaves out a portion. Of some 600,000 clones in the sample, around 96% are singletons; the top ten hold 0.11%. V was trimmed by 2 bases and J by 3 bases, leaving 8 bases between them. This CDR3 spans 14 amino acids. Germline V gives CDR1 MNHEY, CDR2 SVGAGI. General observations from the study: Memory subsets generally showed smaller estimated richness than naive subsets did.

This TCR derives from a woman in her thirties in good health. The specimen sequenced was naive CD8+ T cells sorted from blood. The chain combines TRBV6-5 with TRBJ1-5, with D unresolved. Written as DNA, the CDR3 is TGTGCCAGCAGTTACCTGGGAGTCAATCAGCCCCAGCATTTT. It yields the protein CASSYLGVNQPQHF.